This passage covers 21 T cell receptor beta chains from one sample sequenced in a study of cytomegalovirus exposure and HLA in healthy donors. A multiplex PCR was run with 60 Vbeta primers and 13 Jbeta primers. Libraries were prepared by immunoSEQ multiplex PCR; TCRdb keeps only in-frame clonotypes and omits some of them. The table records about 120,000 clones, about 86% of them present only once. Sequencing used PBMCs. The receptors were sampled from a woman aged 30 to 39 in good health and CMV-seronegative.

The rearrangement uses TRBV2 and TRBJ2-1; possible D gene TRBD1, 6 bases. Germline CDR1 SNHLY, CDR2 FYNNEI. V dropped 7 bases and J dropped 3 bases, with 16 bases sitting between them. The CDR3 has 15 residues. Here the CDR3 reads CASKPTVGGYNEQFF. DNA of the CDR3: TGTGCCAGCAAGCCTACCGTAGGGGGCTACAATGAGCAGTTCTTC.

This clone has a handful of counts. The J gene is TRBJ2-5, the V gene TRBV28, with 8 nucleotides matching TRBD2. J lost 5 bases, V lost 3 bases, and 8 bases had no gene match. The V gene's germline CDR1 is MDHEN and CDR2 SYDVKM. CDR3 length equals 15 residues. CDR3 sequence: CASSFSSGIGETQYF. As DNA, the CDR3 is TGTGCCAGCAGTTTCAGTAGCGGGATAGGGGAGACCCAGTACTTC.

CDR3 nucleotides: TGTGCCAGCAGCGCACAGGGGGGTGGCAGTATATACGAGCAGTACTTC. It specifies CASSAQGGGSIYEQYF. The chain employs TRBV9 and TRBJ2-7; 8 bases are shared with TRBD1. Germline lookup yields CDR1 SGDLS and CDR2 YYNGEE. This CDR3 contains 16 residues. V trimming: 3 bases; J trimming: 4 bases; junction bases outside the gene matches: 12.

Remarks on this clone: Other DNA sequences within the sample encode an identical CDR3. The chain joins TRBV7-8 to TRBJ2-7; unclear D gene. This CDR3 contains 13 residues. V dropped 1 base and J dropped 2 bases, with 6 bases sitting between them. Looked up from germline, CDR1 is SGHVS and CDR2 is FQNEAQ. The CDR3 coding sequence is TGTGCCAGCAGCTTAGGTAGAACCTACGAGCAGTACTTC. Amino acids: CASSLGRTYEQYF.

V usage is TRBV7-9 and J usage is TRBJ1-5; 9 nucleotides agree with TRBD1. V was pared by 5 bases and J by 2 bases, with 4 bases of the junction left unmatched. Germline CDR1 is SEHNR and CDR2 is FQNEAQ (reference sequence). The CDR3 extends over 15 amino acids. The CDR3 DNA follows: TGTGCCAGCAGCGAGGACAGGGGCCGCAATCAGCCCCAGCATTTT. Encoded protein: CASSEDRGRNQPQHF.

The gene calls are TRBV28 and TRBJ1-1; D is ambiguous. Germline V gene sequence: CDR1 MDHEN, CDR2 SYDVKM. V was cut by 2 bases and J by 1 base, with 5 bases left in between. The CDR3 totals 13 residues. CDR3 sequence (DNA): TGTGCCAGCAGTTTAATACAGAACACTGAAGCTTTCTTT. This translates into CASSLIQNTEAFF. The full variable domain, rest sourced from reference TRBV28 and TRBJ1-1, is DVKVTQSSRYLVKRTGEKVFLECVQDMDHENMFWYRQDPGLGLRLIYFSYDVKMKEKGDIPEGYSVSREKKERFSLILESASTNQTSMYLCASSLIQNTEAFFGQGTRLTVV.

This clone was detected only a few times. The chain has TRBV10-1 and TRBJ2-1; TRBD2 aligns across 10 bases. V lost 0 bases to trimming and J lost 6 bases; unmatched junction nucleotides: 11. This CDR3 contains 18 residues. CDR1 and CDR2 (germline): WNHNN, SYGVQD (reference sequence). CDR3 sequence reads: CASSESFGLAGEGNEQFF. The CDR3 nucleotides read TGCGCCAGCAGTGAGTCGTTCGGGCTAGCGGGAGAAGGCAATGAGCAGTTCTTC.

The rearrangement joins TRBV6-5 to TRBJ2-1; D is undetermined. The CDR3 length is 16 residues. Germline V gene data show CDR1 as MNHEY and CDR2 as SVGAGI. V was clipped by 2 bases and J by 0 bases, with 11 bases between them. The CDR3 loop reads CASSYGVRSSYNEQFF. DNA of the CDR3: TGTGCCAGCAGTTACGGTGTGAGATCCTCCTACAATGAGCAGTTCTTC.

The chain employs TRBV7-8 and TRBJ1-4; 7 positions match TRBD1. V was clipped by 1 base and J by 3 bases; unmatched bases: 2. The CDR3 is 15 residues long. CDR1 is SGHVS, CDR2 FQNEAQ, per germline. The CDR3 region is CASSLGQGPNEKLFF. In DNA form, the CDR3 reads TGTGCCAGCAGCTTAGGACAGGGCCCTAATGAAAAACTGTTTTTT.

The V and J genes are TRBV19 and TRBJ2-1, with 7 bases lining up with TRBD2. The germline gives CDR1 LNHDA, CDR2 SQIVND (reference sequence). Trimming cost V 3 bases and J 12 bases; bases outside gene matches: 5. This CDR3 contains 12 residues. In DNA form, the CDR3 reads TGTGCCAGTAGTATGGGGACTACCAGGCAGTTCTTC. It is translated as CASSMGTTRQFF.

The V call is TRBV4-3, the J call TRBJ2-3, with TRBD2 matching over 12 bases. CDR3 size: 17 residues. Germline CDR1 is LGHNA and CDR2 is YSLEER. The J segment lost 2 bases and the V segment lost 0 bases, leaving 3 bases of the junction unmatched. The chain's CDR3 is CASSQDGLAGTTDTQYF. CDR3 bases: TGCGCCAGCAGCCAAGACGGACTAGCGGGAACCACAGATACGCAGTATTTT.

CDR3 residues: CASSRTGTSNTGELFF. In nucleotides, the CDR3 is TGTGCCAGCTCACGCACCGGGACTTCGAACACCGGGGAGCTGTTTTTT. The V and J genes are TRBV18 and TRBJ2-2, with a weak D call TRBD2 (6 bases). The V gene lost 4 bases and the J gene lost 0 bases, with 12 bases spanning the gap. The CDR3 is made up of 16 amino acids. Looked up from germline, CDR1 is KGHSH and CDR2 is LQKENI.

The chain employs TRBV5-1 and TRBJ1-3; unclear D gene. The CDR3 is 14 residues long. The ends were cut back, 3 bases at V and 1 base at J, with 8 bases in the middle. Germline-derived CDR1 and CDR2 are SGHRS and YFSETQ. CDR3 sequence reads: CASSSRGSGNTIYF. Written as DNA, the CDR3 is TGCGCCAGCAGCTCCCGGGGTTCTGGAAACACCATATATTTT.

The V and J genes are TRBV6-1 and TRBJ2-5; D perhaps matches TRBD2 (6 bases). Trimming pared 2 bases from V and 9 bases from J, leaving 22 bases between. Germline V gives CDR1 MNHNS, CDR2 SASEGT. The CDR3 sequence is 16 residues long. CDR3 in DNA: TGTGCCAGCAGTGAACTCCCTAGCGATCGATCTGGGGCCCAGTACTTC. Encoded protein: CASSELPSDRSGAQYF.

This clone was counted once. The V gene is TRBV6-5, the J gene TRBJ1-5; TRBD1 is a possible D gene (6 bases). The CDR3 spans 15 residues. V gave up 0 bases and J gave up 5 bases, with 11 bases separating them. Per germline, CDR1 MNHEY and CDR2 SVGAGI. CDR3 amino acids: CASSYSSGADQPQHF. In DNA form, the CDR3 reads TGTGCCAGCAGTTACTCGTCAGGGGCCGATCAGCCCCAGCATTTT.

The V call is TRBV5-6, the J call TRBJ2-5; no firm D call. TRBJ2-7 matches the DNA end more closely, so the J call is doubtful. CDR3 length: 13 residues. The germline CDR1 and CDR2 sequences are SGHDT and YYEEEE. The DNA of the CDR3 is TGTGCCAGCAGCTTGGTACTGGTCTCCGAGCAGTACTTC. Residues: CASSLVLVSEQYF.

The chain is built from TRBV18 and TRBJ1-5; 7 bases match TRBD1. The V gene end was trimmed by 0 bases and the J gene end by 7 bases; junction bases not matched to a gene: 6. The CDR3 extends over 15 amino acids. The germline gives CDR1 KGHSH, CDR2 LQKENI. Written as DNA, the CDR3 is TGTGCCAGCTCACCACCGACAGGGCCCCGGCAGCCCCAGCATTTT. Its translation: CASSPPTGPRQPQHF.

The rearrangement joins TRBV9 to TRBJ2-5; 14 nucleotides agree with TRBD2. V shed 6 bases, J shed 13 bases, and the junction held 23 bases outside the gene matches. Germline loops: CDR1 SGDLS, CDR2 YYNGEE. The CDR3 length is 18 residues. In nucleotides, the CDR3 is TGTGCCAGCACCCGAGGCGCCCGCCCGGGACTAGCGGGAGAGGACTTGTACTTC. The encoded protein is CASTRGARPGLAGEDLYF.

The V gene is TRBV4-1, the J gene TRBJ2-4, with 9 bases that match TRBD1. V was clipped by 3 bases and J by 2 bases; unmatched bases: 5. The germline V gene encodes CDR1 MGHRA and CDR2 YSYEKL. The CDR3 totals 16 residues. The CDR3 DNA is TGCGCCAGCAGCCAGGGACAGGGAAGGACCAAAAACATTCAGTACTTC. Protein product: CASSQGQGRTKNIQYF.

The gene calls are TRBV19 and TRBJ2-7; TRBD1 agrees at 7 bases. From germline, CDR1 is LNHDA and CDR2 SQIVND (reference sequence). The CDR3 runs to 13 residues. Trimming at V came to 5 bases and at J to 2 bases, leaving 3 bases not matched to a gene. This CDR3 is CASSPGQTYEQYF. The CDR3 DNA reads TGTGCCAGTAGTCCGGGACAGACCTACGAGCAGTACTTC.

V usage is TRBV7-2 and J usage is TRBJ2-1; 7 positions agree with TRBD2. The CDR3 loop spans 13 amino acids. With V trimmed by 5 bases and J by 10 bases, 8 bases remained unmatched. The germline CDR1 and CDR2 sequences are SGHTA and FQGNSA. The CDR3 DNA sequence: TGTGCCAGCAGCCCTACGGGAGGAAGGGAGCAGTTCTTC. This codes for CASSPTGGREQFF. The variable domain in full, with the rest retrieved from reference TRBV7-2 and TRBJ2-1, is GAGVSQSPSNKVTEKGKDVELRCDPISGHTALYWYRQSLGQGLEFLIYFQGNSAPDKSGLPSDRFSAERTGGSVSTLTIQRTQQEDSAVYLCASSPTGGREQFFGPGTRLTVL.